The text below deals with one TCR beta chain. Its antigen is unknown. The CDR3 totals 13 residues. In germline, CDR1 is SGHDT, CDR2 YYEEEE. These data originate in a study of T cells expressing NK-cell markers. Study context: Serological testing identified most of the eight sequenced donors as HCMV-seropositive and one as seronegative.

Study-level results: The CD3+CD56-NKG2C+ fraction was also led by these clonotypes in a handful of donors. In more than 5 donors, dominant CD3+CD56+NKG2C+ clonotypes ranked among the top 10 CD8+ clonotypes.

Researchers built TCR beta cDNA using 5'RACE template switching with UMIs. One entry per CDR3 protein, without DNA, is what TCRdb gives after re-calling the 5' RACE reads. This repertoire includes around 380,000 distinct CDR3 sequences. V gene TRBV5-6 combines with J gene TRBJ2-1. The TCR originated in a woman in her fifties or sixties in good health. The sample was blood T cells: a sorted CD56 or NKG2C T cell subset, CD4+ or CD8+ T cells, or bulk PBMC T cells (not recorded which). The CDR3 here is CASSLAGVYEQFF.